These T cell receptor beta chains were read from a single sample in a study of T-cell memory formation after mild COVID-19. TCRdb fed the 5' RACE reads into MiXCR, producing one record per CDR3 protein. The data show 500,000 to 650,000 distinct CDR3 sequences, with roughly 21% seen just once and 8.4% held by the top ten. The sequenced sample consisted of PBMCs or a T cell subset sorted from them (not recorded which). The source is an adult woman who had mild COVID-19 (a few samples of this study predate the infection). Cell type and time point are not known. Each CDR3 is given with its conserved first and last residue. D genes are given only for firm matches. Only part of the rows carry a size: once, few, many, or a class if the clone is expanded.

>few|TRBV5-6|TRBD1|TRBJ2-2
CASSPTGGNTGELFF
TGTGCCAGCAGCCCGACAGGGGGGAACACCGGGGAGCTGTTTTTT
>few|TRBV12-3/TRBV12-4|.|TRBJ1-4
CASSYRSTNEKLFF
TGTGCCAGCAGCTACAGGTCAACTAATGAAAAACTGTTTTTT
>.|TRBV29-1|.|TRBJ1-4
CSVEADWSNEKLFF
TGCAGCGTTGAAGCGGACTGGTCTAATGAAAAACTGTTTTTT
>.|TRBV4-3|.|TRBJ2-3
CASSQSGSEDTQYF
TGCGCCAGCAGCCAATCAGGGTCGGAGGATACGCAGTATTTT
>.|TRBV5-1|.|TRBJ2-6
CASSLYLSGANVLTF
TGCGCCAGCAGCTTGTACCTCTCTGGGGCCAACGTCCTGACTTTC
>.|TRBV4-1|TRBD2|TRBJ2-2
CASSHHGRGGIRFSAGELFF
TGCGCCAGCAGCCACCACGGGAGGGGGGGCATACGATTCTCCGCCGGGGAGCTGTTTTTT
>few|TRBV6-6|.|TRBJ2-3
CASSQRGAPSTDTQYF
TGTGCCAGCAGCCAACGGGGGGCACCTAGCACAGATACGCAGTATTTT
>few|TRBV10-3|.|TRBJ2-3
CAISDGSDTQYF
TGTGCCATCAGTGATGGTTCGGATACGCAGTATTTT
>few|TRBV29-1|.|TRBJ1-2
CSVVGTYGYTF
TGCAGCGTTGTGGGGACCTATGGCTACACCTTC
>.|TRBV23-1|.|TRBJ2-6
CASSQSPTWPKPSGANVLTF
TGCGCCAGCAGTCAATCCCCCACCTGGCCAAAACCCTCTGGGGCCAACGTCCTGACTTTC
>few|TRBV7-2|.|TRBJ2-3
CASSPNGVTDTQYF
TGTGCCAGCAGCCCCAATGGGGTTACAGATACGCAGTATTTT
>few|TRBV7-3|.|TRBJ2-2
CASSPTNSDTGELFF
TGTGCCAGCAGCCCTACTAACTCCGACACCGGGGAGCTGTTTTTT
>.|TRBV24-1|TRBD1|TRBJ2-3
CATSGTDTDTQYF
TGTGCCACCTCGGGGACAGACACAGATACGCAGTATTTT
>once|TRBV9|.|TRBJ1-4
CASSVGTVGEKLFF
TGTGCCAGCAGCGTAGGGACAGTGGGCGAAAAACTGTTTTTT